These 29 T cell receptor beta chains were sequenced from one sample in a study of cytomegalovirus exposure and HLA in healthy donors. Both 60 Vbeta primers and 13 Jbeta primers went into the PCR. Clones were sequenced by immunoSEQ multiplex PCR, and TCRdb holds only the in-frame ones, with some missing. The sample yields approximately 44,000 clones, 70% to 85% seen once. Sequencing was performed on PBMCs. All receptors come from a man aged 25 to 40 in good health and CMV-seronegative.

The chain has TRBV7-8 and TRBJ2-7; D is possibly TRBD2 (6 bases). Trimming pared 7 bases from V and 7 bases from J, leaving 20 bases between. The CDR3 runs to 14 residues. Looked up from germline, CDR1 is SGHVS and CDR2 is FQNEAQ. CDR3 in amino acids: CASTERDLRGEQYF. CDR3 in DNA: TGTGCCAGCACCGAGAGGGATTTACGGGGGGAGCAGTACTTC.

V and J are TRBV11-2 and TRBJ2-1, with 7 bases lining up with TRBD2. Trimming at V came to 0 bases and at J to 12 bases, leaving 2 bases not matched to a gene. This CDR3 has 12 residues. Germline V gives CDR1 SGHAT, CDR2 FQNNGV. CDR3 in DNA: TGTGCCAGCAGCTTAGATAGCGGGTTGCAGTTCTTC. This codes for CASSLDSGLQFF.

As for this clone: A read error may produce the germline difference seen at one junction end. In nucleotides, the CDR3 is TGTGCCAGCTCGCCACCCACTAGCGCCCCGAGTGATGAGCAGTTCTTC. Its translation: CASSPPTSAPSDEQFF. The chain employs TRBV18 and TRBJ2-1; 7 bases are shared with TRBD2. This CDR3 is 16 amino acids long. Germline V gene sequence: CDR1 KGHSH, CDR2 LQKENI.

The chain couples TRBV5-8 to TRBJ2-5, with 8 positions matching TRBD2. Germline V gives CDR1 SGHTS, CDR2 YDEGEE. This CDR3 is built from 15 residues. V dropped 3 bases and J dropped 4; count of bases not matched to a gene: 8. CDR3 amino acids: CASSSGGTSGETQYF. CDR3 nucleotides: TGTGCCAGCAGCTCGGGGGGGACCTCCGGAGAGACCCAGTACTTC.

This chain uses TRBV2 with TRBJ2-3; 10 bases are a match to TRBD2. The CDR3 runs 15 residues. J gave up 0 bases and V 4 bases, and 1 base lay outside the gene matches. Per germline, CDR1 SNHLY and CDR2 FYNNEI. CDR3 amino acids: CASSGTSGSTDTQYF. The DNA of the CDR3 is TGTGCCAGCAGTGGGACTAGCGGTAGCACAGATACGCAGTATTTT.

This clone showed up just once. The J gene is TRBJ2-7, the V gene TRBV27; 7 positions match TRBD1. V was pared by 5 bases and J by 6 bases, with 10 bases of the junction left unmatched. The CDR3 sequence is 14 residues long. Germline CDR1 is MNHEY and CDR2 is SMNVEV (reference sequence). CDR3 DNA: TGTGCCAGCAGTCAGGGGGACAGCCGAGGCGAGCAGTACTTC. Its protein is CASSQGDSRGEQYF.

The V call is TRBV9, the J call TRBJ1-3, with no clear D. Germline values: CDR1 SGDLS, CDR2 YYNGEE. The germline V and J ends were trimmed by 4 bases and 2 bases, with 19 bases remaining between them. The CDR3 runs to 17 residues. The CDR3 loop is CASSPSGLGGTGNTIYF. As DNA, the CDR3 is TGTGCCAGCAGCCCCAGTGGGCTTGGAGGGACTGGAAACACCATATATTTT.

About this clone: An end of the junction differs from the germline gene, which may be a read error. The chain combines TRBV7-9 with TRBJ2-7, with D perhaps assigned TRBD1 or TRBD2 (5 bases each). Germline CDR1 SEHNR, CDR2 FQNEAQ (reference sequence). The CDR3 length is 14 residues. The CDR3 loop reads CSSRGAGGFYEQYF. The CDR3 bases are TGTTCCAGCAGAGGGGCAGGCGGATTCTACGAGCAGTACTTC.

V and J are TRBV7-3 and TRBJ2-5; TRBD1 might be the D (6 bases). From germline, CDR1 is SGHTA and CDR2 FQGTGA. Trimming stripped 4 bases from V and 11 bases from J, with 14 bases between. The CDR3 loop spans 12 amino acids. CDR3 protein: CASSSLTGEQYF. The CDR3 DNA follows: TGTGCCAGCAGCTCGCTGACAGGAGAGCAGTACTTC.

The chain combines TRBV5-1 with TRBJ1-4; D ambiguous. The V gene's germline CDR1 is SGHRS and CDR2 YFSETQ. The germline V and J ends were trimmed by 2 bases and 5 bases, with 16 bases remaining between them. This CDR3 contains 16 residues. The CDR3 nucleotides read TGCGCCAGCAGCTTCTCACCCACCACCGAGAATGAAAAACTGTTTTTT. It translates to CASSFSPTTENEKLFF.

The chain employs TRBV25-1 and TRBJ2-3; unclear D gene. The CDR3 runs to 13 residues. V shed 10 bases and J shed 0 bases, with 11 bases lying between them. Germline V gene lookup returns CDR1 MGHDK and CDR2 SYGVNS. The CDR3 nucleotides are TGTGCCACCACACCTGCTAGCACAGATACGCAGTATTTT. This codes for CATTPASTDTQYF.

This CDR3 is CASSNPGQGKQYF. The DNA of the CDR3 is TGTGCCAGCAGTAACCCGGGACAGGGAAAGCAGTACTTC. The J gene is TRBJ2-7, the V gene TRBV6-5, with 9 bases that match TRBD1. Looked up from germline, CDR1 is MNHEY and CDR2 is SVGAGI. The CDR3 runs 13 residues. Trimming at V came to 5 bases and at J to 8 bases, leaving 7 bases not matched to a gene.

The chain employs TRBV7-7 and TRBJ2-3, with D maybe TRBD1 (5 bases). Trimming shortened V by 3 bases and J by 2 bases, and 9 bases separated the two germline ends. The CDR3 is 14 residues long. Germline CDR1 SSHAT, CDR2 FNYEAQ (reference sequence). Here the CDR3 DNA reads TGTGCCAGCAGCTTGACAGCCGTCACAGATACGCAGTATTTT. It yields the protein CASSLTAVTDTQYF.

The chain combines TRBV7-2 with TRBJ2-5; D ambiguous. The CDR3 contains 13 residues. With 6 bases removed from V and 1 base from J, the gap between germline ends came to 9 bases. The germline V gene has CDR1 SGHTA and CDR2 FQGNSA. The DNA for the CDR3 is TGTGCCAGCAGTTACCGGGTCCAAGAGACCCAGTACTTC. Residues: CASSYRVQETQYF.

The rearrangement uses TRBV18 and TRBJ2-3; 9 positions match TRBD1. Trimming took 2 bases from V and 1 from J; bases not matched to a gene: 7. The CDR3 spans 17 residues. The germline gives CDR1 KGHSH, CDR2 LQKENI. The CDR3 nucleotides are TGTGCCAGCTCACCATGGCCGAGGACAGGGGGCACAGATACGCAGTATTTT. Translated, it gives CASSPWPRTGGTDTQYF. Full variable domain (rest looked up from reference TRBV18 and TRBJ2-3): NAGVMQNPRHLVRRRGQEARLRCSPMKGHSHVYWYRQLPEEGLKFMVYLQKENIIDESGMPKERFSAEFPKEGPSILRIQQVVRGDSAAYFCASSPWPRTGGTDTQYFGPGTRLTVL.

J is TRBJ1-2 and V is TRBV6-5, with D unresolved. Germline CDR1 MNHEY, CDR2 SVGAGI. V was shortened by 6 bases and J by 0 bases, with 14 bases between the two germline ends. The CDR3 covers 15 residues. In DNA, the CDR3 is TGTGCCAGCAGAGGACTTGGTGGCCCTAACTATGGCTACACCTTC. Its translation: CASRGLGGPNYGYTF.

The chain is built from TRBV5-5 and TRBJ2-7, with a tentative D call TRBD2 (5 bases). The germline V gene has CDR1 SGHKS and CDR2 YYEKEE (reference sequence). The CDR3 length is 14 residues. V was shortened by 4 bases and J by 4 bases, with 15 bases between the two germline ends. The CDR3, as DNA: TGTGCCAGCAGCCAAACTAGAGGGCTGTACGAGCAGTACTTC. It codes for CASSQTRGLYEQYF.

This chain joins TRBV9 and TRBJ1-2; weak D call: TRBD1 (6 bases). Trimming took off 3 bases at V and 8 bases at J, with 11 bases between the two ends. This CDR3 region has 12 residues. Germline assignment: CDR1 SGDLS and CDR2 YYNGEE. The CDR3 protein is CASSETGGGYTF. The CDR3 DNA reads TGTGCCAGCAGCGAGACAGGAGGCGGCTACACCTTC.

V usage is TRBV2 and J usage is TRBJ1-4; D remains ambiguous. Trimming stripped 4 bases from V and 7 bases from J, with 13 bases between. CDR1 is SNHLY and CDR2 is FYNNEI in the germline V gene. The CDR3 extends over 14 amino acids. In nucleotides, the CDR3 is TGTGCCAGCAGTGTAATCGGGGAGGGTGAAAAACTGTTTTTT. Translation gives CASSVIGEGEKLFF. Using reference TRBV2 and TRBJ1-4 for the parts outside the CDR3, the full variable domain is EPEVTQTPSHQVTQMGQEVILRCVPISNHLYFYWYRQILGQKVEFLVSFYNNEISEKSEIFDDQFSVERPDGSNFTLKIRSTKLEDSAMYFCASSVIGEGEKLFFGSGTQLSVL.

The chain combines TRBV18 with TRBJ1-4; D gene uncertain. The CDR3 length is 14 residues. The V end was cut by 2 bases, the J end by 5 bases, with 9 bases between. Germline CDR1 KGHSH, CDR2 LQKENI. The DNA for the CDR3 is TGTGCCAGCTCACCAATCAGAGGAAATGAAAAACTGTTTTTT. Its translation is CASSPIRGNEKLFF.

Details on this clone: One end of the junction fails to match germline, which may point to a read error. The rearrangement joins TRBV7-9 to TRBJ1-4; TRBD1 agrees at 8 bases. Per the germline V gene, CDR1 is SEHNR and CDR2 is FQNEAQ (reference sequence). This CDR3 region has 16 residues. CDR3 region: CSSSSGQGAKNEKLFF. Written as DNA, the CDR3 is TGTTCCAGCAGCTCCGGTCAGGGGGCCAAAAATGAAAAACTGTTTTTT.

The chain uses TRBV7-9 and TRBJ2-5; no reliable D call. CDR1 is SEHNR and CDR2 is FQNEAQ in the germline V gene (reference sequence). Trimming cost V 5 bases and J 4 bases, with 11 bases left between them. This CDR3 spans 13 amino acids. The DNA for the CDR3 is TGTGCCAGCAGCCGAAGTCTTAGAGAGACCCAGTACTTC. This gives the protein CASSRSLRETQYF. Variable domain in full (rest from reference TRBV7-9 and TRBJ2-5): DTGVSQNPRHKITKRGQNVTFRCDPISEHNRLYWYRQTLGQGPEFLTYFQNEAQLEKSRLLSDRFSAERPKGSFSTLEIQRTEQGDSAMYLCASSRSLRETQYFGPGTRLLVL.

The chain has TRBV30 and TRBJ2-5, with a tentative D call TRBD2 (6 bases). Germline V gene sequence: CDR1 GTSNPN, CDR2 SVGIG (reference sequence). The CDR3 covers 13 residues. Trimming took 0 bases from V and 1 from J, leaving 6 bases between them. DNA for the CDR3: TGTGCCTGGAGTGTCGGGGGCCAAGAGACCCAGTACTTC. Translation: CAWSVGGQETQYF. The variable domain in full, completed from reference TRBV30 and TRBJ2-5, reads SQTIHQWPATLVQPVGSPLSLECTVEGTSNPNLYWYRQAAGRGLQLLFYSVGIGQISSEVPQNLSASRPQDRQFILSSKKLLLSDSGFYLCAWSVGGQETQYFGPGTRLLVL.

The CDR3 coding sequence is TGTGCCAGCAGCTTGTTTTCAGGCGTGAACACTGAAGCTTTCTTT. It encodes CASSLFSGVNTEAFF. The chain joins TRBV5-4 to TRBJ1-1, with D unclear. The V and J ends lost 1 base and 0 bases respectively, with 10 bases between them. In germline, CDR1 is SGHNT, CDR2 YYREEE (reference sequence). The CDR3 has 15 residues.

This clone was observed a few times. The chain combines TRBV2 with TRBJ1-2; the D is unclear. CDR1 SNHLY and CDR2 FYNNEI come from the germline V gene. V shed 3 bases and J shed 7 bases, with 12 bases lying between them. This CDR3 comprises 13 residues. The CDR3 DNA sequence: TGTGCCAGCAGTGATTCTGCGGGGTTTGGCTACACCTTC. Its protein is CASSDSAGFGYTF.

This sequence joins TRBV9 and TRBJ2-5; a possible D gene is TRBD2 (5 bases). The CDR3 covers 16 residues. The germline CDR1 and CDR2 sequences are SGDLS and YYNGEE. V was cut by 4 bases and J by 5 bases, with 21 bases left in between. DNA of the CDR3: TGTGCCAGCAGCTCACGGGGTGATAGGAGGCAGGAGACCCAGTACTTC. Translated: CASSSRGDRRQETQYF.

The chain is built from TRBV11-2 and TRBJ1-1; perhaps TRBD1 as D (6 bases). V was cut by 5 bases and J by 0 bases, with 19 bases left in between. CDR3 length equals 17 residues. CDR1 is SGHAT and CDR2 is FQNNGV in the germline V gene. The CDR3 DNA follows: TGTGCCAGCAGCAAACATAGCGGGGGACACATGAACACTGAAGCTTTCTTT. This gives the protein CASSKHSGGHMNTEAFF.

The rearrangement uses TRBV23-1 and TRBJ2-7; 7 bases are shared with TRBD1. TRBV23-1 falls under the ORF class, with uncertain function. The CDR3 consists of 15 residues. J lost 2 bases, V lost 1 base, and 5 bases had no gene match. CDR3 in amino acids: CASSQLWTGAYEQYF. For the CDR3, the DNA is TGCGCCAGCAGTCAATTATGGACAGGAGCCTACGAGCAGTACTTC.

Details on this clone: One end of the junction is discordant with germline, which a read error may explain. The chain carries TRBV10-2 and TRBJ2-4; perhaps TRBD2 as D (6 bases). Germline V gene data show CDR1 as WSHSY and CDR2 as SAAADI. The length of the CDR3 is 14 residues. DNA for the CDR3: TGCGCCAGCAGTGACTGGAGGGCCAAAACCATTCAGTACTTC. It codes for CASSDWRAKTIQYF.